The TCR beta chain described here comes from a study of CD8+CD57+ T cells in acquired aplastic anemia. This clonotype was seen repeatedly, ten times or more. CDR3 length: 16 residues. The germline gives CDR1 MGHDK, CDR2 SYGVNS. V trimming: 7 bases; J trimming: 3 bases; junction bases outside the gene matches: 7. Genomic DNA served as template for TCR beta VDJ and CDR3 profiling. Each CDR3 protein is one row after TCRdb ran MiXCR on the reads. The top ten clones hold approximately 3% of a sample with roughly 160,000 distinct CDR3 sequences, roughly 43% of them seen once. An expansion of CD8+CD57+ cells by flow cytometry had been shown in patients chosen for sequencing. Acquired aplastic anemia of severe grade affected all patients.

J is TRBJ2-7 and V is TRBV25-1; 15 nucleotides match TRBD2. The sequenced sample consisted of sorted CD4+, CD8+, or CD8+CD57+ T cells (not recorded which) from PBMCs. The receptor was derived from a human donor with aplastic anemia. CDR3 sequence: CASTGTSGGKLYEQYF. CDR3 coding DNA: TGTGCCAGCACCGGGACTAGCGGGGGGAAACTCTACGAGCAGTACTTC.